One sample yielded the 21 T cell receptor beta chains listed below, sequenced in a study of identical twins. MiXCR, applied by TCRdb to the 5' RACE reads, yields one record per CDR3 protein. The top ten hold 0.4% to 0.55% of the sample, which has some 460,000 distinct CDR3 sequences, 12% to 15% seen once. These records were also assigned to another study, of yellow fever vaccine responses in identical twins.

Sequencing was done on a sample of CD4+ T cells sorted from blood. These receptors all stem from a young woman in good health.

On this clonotype itself: A read error may explain this, as a much larger clone is one base away. The chain links TRBV28 to TRBJ2-2, with D possibly matching TRBD2 (5 bases). Germline V gives CDR1 MDHEN, CDR2 SYDVKM. The CDR3 loop spans 12 amino acids. The CDR3 sequence: CASNSGTGKLFF. The CDR3 DNA sequence: TGTGCCAGCAACAGCGGCACCGGGAAGCTGTTTTTT.

This clonotype turned up a few times. V is TRBV20-1 and J is TRBJ2-1; unclear D gene. Trimming took off 0 bases at V and 10 bases at J, with 16 bases between the two ends. CDR1 is DFQATT and CDR2 is SNEGSKA in the germline V gene (reference sequence). The CDR3 is 14 amino acids. The CDR3: CSARDWATLGEQFF. In nucleotides, the CDR3 is TGCAGTGCTAGAGACTGGGCCACTTTAGGGGAGCAGTTCTTC.

This clonotype was seen more than once but under ten times. This chain links TRBV2 with TRBJ2-1; either TRBD1 or TRBD2 may supply D (7 bases each). This CDR3 is built from 16 residues. Germline lookup yields CDR1 SNHLY and CDR2 FYNNEI. V was cut by 7 bases and J by 1 base, with 17 bases left in between. CDR3 sequence reads: CASTAGGARSYNEQFF. The DNA for the CDR3 is TGTGCCAGCACCGCAGGGGGGGCGCGTTCCTACAATGAGCAGTTCTTC.

This clonotype has only a few counts. The CDR3 reads CSVEERAEKLFF. CDR3 sequence (DNA): TGCAGCGTTGAGGAGAGGGCTGAAAAACTGTTTTTT. The genes are TRBV29-1 and TRBJ1-4, with D unclear. CDR3 size: 12 residues. Trimming pared 3 bases from V and 7 bases from J, leaving 9 bases between. Germline values: CDR1 SQVTM, CDR2 ANQGSEA.

The rearrangement uses TRBV21-1 and TRBJ2-7; no DNA check was done on the table's D call, TRBD1. TRBV21-1 is shown as a pseudogene. The CDR3 totals 14 residues. In nucleotides, the CDR3 is TGTGCCAGCAGGAGACAGGGCAGGAGAAACGAGCAGTACTTC. It is translated as CASRRQGRRNEQYF.

This clonotype was observed a few times. The chain uses TRBV6-2 or TRBV6-3 and TRBJ2-1; 8 positions match TRBD1. J was trimmed by 2 bases and V by 7 bases; bases with no gene match: 7. This CDR3 is 15 amino acids long. Looked up from germline, CDR1 is MNHEY and CDR2 is SVGEGT. CDR3 DNA: TGTGCCAGCAATATCGGGACAGGAGCCTACAATGAGCAGTTCTTC. It translates to CASNIGTGAYNEQFF.

This clonotype was recorded a few times. The gene calls are TRBV11-2 and TRBJ2-3; 14 bases map to TRBD2. The J segment lost 1 base and the V segment lost 2 bases, leaving 5 bases of the junction unmatched. Germline CDR1 reads SGHAT; CDR2 reads FQNNGV. The CDR3 length is 18 residues. The CDR3 nucleotides read TGTGCCAGCAGCTTAATGGGGACTAGCGGGAGTCGCACAGATACGCAGTATTTT. Encoded protein: CASSLMGTSGSRTDTQYF. Full variable domain (missing parts from reference TRBV11-2 and TRBJ2-3): EAGVAQSPRYKIIEKRQSVAFWCNPISGHATLYWYQQILGQGPKLLIQFQNNGVVDDSQLPKDRFSAERLKGVDSTLKIQPAKLEDSAVYLCASSLMGTSGSRTDTQYFGPGTRLTVL.

This clonotype was detected ten times or more. CDR3 protein: CASSPDYLSYEQYF. Here the CDR3 DNA reads TGTGCCAGCAGTCCCGACTACTTATCCTACGAGCAGTACTTC. The chain joins TRBV6-2 or TRBV6-3 to TRBJ2-7; D perhaps matches TRBD2 (5 bases). There are 14 residues in the CDR3. V shed 5 bases and J shed 1 base, with 12 bases lying between them. Germline-derived CDR1 and CDR2 are MNHEY and SVGEGT.

The chain links TRBV18 to TRBJ2-1; unclear D gene. V was pared by 3 bases and J by 8 bases, with 5 bases between. Germline V gene data show CDR1 as KGHSH and CDR2 as LQKENI. CDR3 size: 11 residues. The CDR3 region is CASSPIDEQFF. The CDR3 DNA follows: TGTGCCAGCTCACCCATTGATGAGCAGTTCTTC.

The rearrangement joins TRBV23-1 to TRBJ2-7; 7 nucleotides align to TRBD1. TRBV23-1 is annotated as an ORF whose role is uncertain. V trimming: 4 bases; J trimming: 0 bases; junction bases outside the gene matches: 18. CDR3 length: 19 residues. CDR3 protein: CASSRPPPTGAQSSYEQYF. The CDR3 bases are TGCGCCAGCAGTCGTCCACCCCCTACAGGGGCTCAAAGCTCCTACGAGCAGTACTTC.

The chain employs TRBV27 and TRBJ2-2; 8 bases line up with TRBD1. There are 16 residues in the CDR3. Trimming at V came to 2 bases and at J to 3 bases, leaving 5 bases not matched to a gene. Germline CDR1 is MNHEY and CDR2 is SMNVEV (reference sequence). The CDR3, as DNA: TGTGCCAGCAGTTTAAAGACAGGGGTCGACACCGGGGAGCTGTTTTTT. This gives the protein CASSLKTGVDTGELFF.

Only a few counts were recorded for this clonotype. The chain has TRBV7-6 and TRBJ2-5; D gene unclear. Germline CDR1 and CDR2: SGHVS and FNYEAQ. The CDR3 runs to 16 residues. Trimming left V 1 base short and J 0 bases short, with 12 bases between. The CDR3 DNA reads TGTGCCAGCAGCTTAGTCCCCCGGCAGGACCAAGAGACCCAGTACTTC. It translates to CASSLVPRQDQETQYF.

This chain connects TRBV18 to TRBJ1-5; 7 bases align to TRBD1. V was pared by 6 bases and J by 9 bases, with 11 bases of the junction left unmatched. This CDR3 is 14 amino acids long. CDR1 is KGHSH and CDR2 is LQKENI in the germline V gene. The chain's CDR3 is CASSPTGVIWPQHF. As DNA, the CDR3 is TGTGCCAGCTCCCCTACAGGGGTCATATGGCCCCAGCATTTT.

The chain links TRBV20-1 to TRBJ2-5, with D possibly matching TRBD2 (5 bases). The CDR3 spans 11 residues. V was cut by 4 bases and J by 5 bases, with 8 bases left in between. CDR1 and CDR2 (germline): DFQATT, SNEGSKA (reference sequence). The DNA for the CDR3 is TGCAGTGCTAAGCTAGCTGAGACCCAGTACTTC. It codes for CSAKLAETQYF.

A few counts support this clonotype. The gene calls are TRBV10-3 and TRBJ2-1; TRBD2 agrees at 10 bases. CDR3 length equals 15 residues. Germline V CDR1 and CDR2: ENHRY, SYGVKD. Germline trimming cut 7 bases from V and 7 bases from J; bases unmatched to any gene: 10. CDR3 nucleotides: TGTGCCATCACCCCAGGACTAGCGGATTGGAATGAGCAGTTCTTC. This translates into CAITPGLADWNEQFF.

The table lists this clonotype with a few counts. The chain uses TRBV6-1 and TRBJ2-1, with 10 bases aligning to TRBD1. This CDR3 region has 15 residues. With V trimmed by 6 bases and J by 6 bases, 8 bases remained unmatched. The germline gives CDR1 MNHNS, CDR2 SASEGT. CDR3: CASSLKGQGFNEQFF. The CDR3 DNA is TGTGCCAGCAGCCTCAAGGGACAGGGGTTCAATGAGCAGTTCTTC.

The chain combines TRBV29-1 with TRBJ2-3; 7 nucleotides agree with TRBD1. Losses at the gene ends were 6 bases for V and 4 bases for J; bases not matched to a gene: 7. Looked up from germline, CDR1 is SQVTM and CDR2 is ANQGSEA. This CDR3 is 13 amino acids long. The CDR3 DNA follows: TGCAGCGTAGCCGGGACAGCCGCAGATACGCAGTATTTT. Translation gives CSVAGTAADTQYF.

This clonotype was counted only a few times. This chain joins TRBV12-3 or TRBV12-4 and TRBJ2-4; tentative D call: TRBD1 (5 bases). CDR3 length: 15 amino acids. The V gene lost 7 bases and the J gene lost 0 bases, with 13 bases spanning the gap. The CDR3 here is CASNSRDLAKNIQYF. The CDR3 DNA sequence: TGTGCCAGCAACTCCAGGGATCTAGCCAAAAACATTCAGTACTTC.

This clonotype was detected a few times. The chain's CDR3 is CATSEADRTYEQYF. CDR3 nucleotides: TGTGCCACCAGTGAGGCGGACAGGACCTACGAGCAGTACTTC. The chain uses TRBV24-1 and TRBJ2-7; TRBD1 matches at 7 bases. The CDR3 runs 14 residues. V was clipped by 4 bases and J by 2 bases; unmatched bases: 4. The germline CDR1 and CDR2 sequences are KGHDR and SFDVKD.

There are many counts of this clonotype. The chain carries TRBV4-1 and TRBJ2-5, with 12 bases that match TRBD2. J lost 5 bases, V lost 3 bases, and 7 bases had no gene match. Germline V lookup: CDR1 MGHRA, CDR2 YSYEKL. The CDR3 length is 16 residues. Written as DNA, the CDR3 is TGCGCCAGCAGCCAGTGGGGGACTAGCGGGTTTGAGACCCAGTACTTC. Its protein product is CASSQWGTSGFETQYF.

The V call is TRBV12-3 or TRBV12-4, the J call TRBJ2-1; 7 bases agree with TRBD1. Unmatched junction bases numbered 11, after V lost 6 bases and J lost 3 bases. CDR3 length equals 16 residues. The CDR3 bases are TGTGCCAGCAGCCGTTATCGCCGGGACAGCTACAATGAGCAGTTCTTC. Its translation: CASSRYRRDSYNEQFF.